Detailed here is one TCR beta chain. These data belong to a study of blood T cell repertoires in COVID-19. Across the study: The United States, Italy and Spain were the sources of the acute and convalescent COVID-19 samples. T cells, B-cell-depleted T cells, or PBMCs supplied cDNA or gDNA.

This CDR3 has 13 amino acids. The V end was cut by 3 bases, the J end by 6 bases, with 8 bases between. Germline assignment: CDR1 KGHDR and CDR2 SFDVKD. Assay: immunoSEQ multiplex PCR; the TCRdb copy retains only in-frame clones and omits some. The sample lists some 670,000 clones, just under 90% occurring once. The sequence was collected from a woman under 30 with acute or convalescent COVID-19. The material sequenced was peripheral blood. V usage is TRBV24-1 and J usage is TRBJ1-5; the D gene is possibly TRBD1 (5 bases). The CDR3 coding sequence is TGTGCCACCAGTGATACGGGGGTTCAGCCCCAGCATTTT. This gives the protein CATSDTGVQPQHF.